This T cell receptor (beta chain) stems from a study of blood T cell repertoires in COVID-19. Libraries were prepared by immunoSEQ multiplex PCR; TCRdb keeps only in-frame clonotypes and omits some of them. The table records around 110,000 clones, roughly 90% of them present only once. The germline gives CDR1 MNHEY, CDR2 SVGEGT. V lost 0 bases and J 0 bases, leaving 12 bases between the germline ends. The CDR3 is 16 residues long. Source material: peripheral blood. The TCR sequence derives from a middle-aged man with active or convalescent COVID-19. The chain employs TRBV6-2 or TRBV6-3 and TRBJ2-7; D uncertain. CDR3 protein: CASSYSSRWSSYEQYF. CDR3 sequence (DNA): TGTGCCAGCAGTTACTCGAGTCGTTGGAGCTCCTACGAGCAGTACTTC.